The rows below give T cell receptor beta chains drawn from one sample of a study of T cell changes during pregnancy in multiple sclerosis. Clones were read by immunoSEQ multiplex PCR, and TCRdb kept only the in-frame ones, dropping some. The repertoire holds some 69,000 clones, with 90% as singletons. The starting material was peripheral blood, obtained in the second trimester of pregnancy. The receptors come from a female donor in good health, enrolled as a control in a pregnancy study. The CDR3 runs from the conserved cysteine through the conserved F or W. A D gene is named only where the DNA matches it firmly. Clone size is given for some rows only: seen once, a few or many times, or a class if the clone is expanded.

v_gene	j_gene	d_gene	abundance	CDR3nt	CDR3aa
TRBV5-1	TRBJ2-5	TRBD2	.	TGCGCCAGCAGCTGGGGTAATAGCGGGGGCCAAGAGACCCAGTACTTC	CASSWGNSGGQETQYF
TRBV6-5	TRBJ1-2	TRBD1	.	TGTGCCAGCAGTCAGGGGGTCGGCTACACCTTC	CASSQGVGYTF
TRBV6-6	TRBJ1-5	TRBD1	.	TGTGCCAGCAGTGGGACAGTTGAAAATCAGCCCCAGCATTTT	CASSGTVENQPQHF
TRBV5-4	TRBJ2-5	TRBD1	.	TGTGCCAGCAGCCTAGGACAGGGCATGCAAGAGACCCAGTACTTC	CASSLGQGMQETQYF
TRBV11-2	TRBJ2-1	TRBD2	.	TGTGCCAGCAGCTTAAGACTAGCGGGAAATGAGCAGTTCTTC	CASSLRLAGNEQFF
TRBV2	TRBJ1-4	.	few	TGTGCCAGCCAAAGGGGGATGGACGAAAAACTGTTTTTT	CASQRGMDEKLFF
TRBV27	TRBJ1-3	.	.	TGTGCCAGCAGTTTATATCTCGGGGGGCGAAACACCATATATTTT	CASSLYLGGRNTIYF
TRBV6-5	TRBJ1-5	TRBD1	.	TGTGCCAGCAGCTCGGGACAGGGCACTCAGCCCCAGCATTTT	CASSSGQGTQPQHF
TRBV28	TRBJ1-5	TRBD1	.	TGTGCCAGCAGAAACAGGGGGCAACAGCCCCAGCATTTT	CASRNRGQQPQHF
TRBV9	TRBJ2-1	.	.	TGTGCCAGCAGCGTAGATGAGGGAGAGCAGTTCTTC	CASSVDEGEQFF
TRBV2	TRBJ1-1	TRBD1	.	TGTGCCAGCAGAGCAGACAGGGTTGCTTTCTTT	CASRADRVAFF
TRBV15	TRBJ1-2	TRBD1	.	TGTGCCACCAGCGGGCGGGGACAGAACTATGGCTACACCTTC	CATSGRGQNYGYTF
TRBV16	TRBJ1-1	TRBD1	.	TGTGCCAGCAGCCTAGGGGGACAGGGAGCTTTCTTT	CASSLGGQGAFF
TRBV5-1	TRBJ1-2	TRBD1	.	TGCGCCAGCAGCTCCGCCCCCGGGACAGGGTACTATGGCTACACCTTC	CASSSAPGTGYYGYTF
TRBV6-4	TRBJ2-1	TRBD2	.	TGTGCCAGCAGTCTCACTAGCGGGGGGCTTAATGAGCAGTTCTTC	CASSLTSGGLNEQFF
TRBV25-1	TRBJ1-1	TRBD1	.	TGTGCCAGCAGTGCACAGGGGGCGGGGGTCACTGAAGCTTTCTTT	CASSAQGAGVTEAFF
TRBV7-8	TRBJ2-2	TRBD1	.	TGTGCCAGCAGCTTAGGACAGGGGAACACCGGGGAGCTGTTTTTT	CASSLGQGNTGELFF
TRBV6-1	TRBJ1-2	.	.	TGTGCCAGCAGTGAAAAGACAGGCCGGGATGGCTACACCTTC	CASSEKTGRDGYTF
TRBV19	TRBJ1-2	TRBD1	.	TGTGCCAGCCGCCCGGGGTTGACAGGGGGCTATGGCTACACCTTC	CASRPGLTGGYGYTF
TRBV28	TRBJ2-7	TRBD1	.	TGTGCCAGCACCCCCAGGGGGCTCTACGAGCAGTACTTC	CASTPRGLYEQYF
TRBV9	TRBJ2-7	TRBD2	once	TGTGCCAGCAGTTCCGGACTAGAGAGCTCCTACGAGCAGTACTTC	CASSSGLESSYEQYF
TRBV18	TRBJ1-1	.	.	TGTGCCAGCTCACGTGACATGAACACTGAAGCTTTCTTT	CASSRDMNTEAFF
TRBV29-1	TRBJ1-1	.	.	TGCAGCGTTGAAGATAGCCCTCTTCGTGGGGAGCAAGCTTTCTTT	CSVEDSPLRGEQAFF
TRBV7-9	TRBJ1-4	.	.	TGTGCCAGCAGCGTTCGTCGGGAGGGAGAAGAAAAACTGTTTTTT	CASSVRREGEEKLFF
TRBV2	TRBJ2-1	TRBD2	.	TGTGCCAGCAGTTTGAGGACTAGCGGGGGCAATGAGCAGTTCTTC	CASSLRTSGGNEQFF
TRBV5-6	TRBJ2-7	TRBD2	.	TGTGCCAGCAGCTACGTTAGCGGGAAGGCCGACTCCTACGAGCAGTACTTC	CASSYVSGKADSYEQYF
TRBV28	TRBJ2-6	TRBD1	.	TGTGCCAGCAGTTTACCGACAGGGACCGGGGCCAACGTCCTGACTTTC	CASSLPTGTGANVLTF
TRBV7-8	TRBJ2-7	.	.	TGTGCCAGCCAGGGAAGAACCTACGAGCAGTACTTC	CASQGRTYEQYF
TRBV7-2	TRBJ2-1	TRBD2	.	TGTGCCAGCAGCACGCGGACTAGCGGGAGCTCCTACAATGAGCAGTTCTTC	CASSTRTSGSSYNEQFF
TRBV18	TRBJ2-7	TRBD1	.	TGTGCCAGCTCTCTCTGGACAGGGGAGTCCTACGAGCAGTACTTC	CASSLWTGESYEQYF
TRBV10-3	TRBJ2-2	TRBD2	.	TGTGCCATCAGTGAGTCGAAACTAGCGGGGCCCGGGGAGCTGTTTTTT	CAISESKLAGPGELFF
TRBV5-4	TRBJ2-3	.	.	TGTGCCAGCAGTGAGACTAGCACAGATACGCAGTATTTT	CASSETSTDTQYF